Sequencing of this T cell receptor beta chain was carried out in a study of blood T cell repertoires in COVID-19. For the study at large: Some COVID-19 samples were acute and others convalescent; all came from the United States, Italy and Spain.

Original data processing: Amplification with reference gene primers provided the estimates of nucleated cell counts. The table came from immunoSEQ multiplex PCR; TCRdb's copy has only in-frame clones and leaves some out. Clonal size and the V and J genes are those of that table, whereas D and trimming came from the DNA. Of 140,000 to 150,000 clones in the sample, 75% to 90% were seen once. This study enrolled people aged about 18 to 95 from around 26 US geographic areas. Participant reports of clinical history set cohort assignment. Trimming pared 4 bases from V and 4 bases from J, leaving 19 bases between. In germline, CDR1 is MNHEY, CDR2 SVGEGT. This CDR3 contains 16 residues.

V gene TRBV6-2 or TRBV6-3 combines with J gene TRBJ1-1; possible D gene TRBD1, 6 bases. This receptor was taken from a man aged 55 to 70 who had recovered from COVID-19. The sample was PBMCs or T cells enriched from blood (not recorded which). CDR3 in DNA: TGTGCCAGCAGTTCCCGGGCGGGGAGGGGGAGCACTGAAGCTTTCTTT. Translated: CASSSRAGRGSTEAFF.